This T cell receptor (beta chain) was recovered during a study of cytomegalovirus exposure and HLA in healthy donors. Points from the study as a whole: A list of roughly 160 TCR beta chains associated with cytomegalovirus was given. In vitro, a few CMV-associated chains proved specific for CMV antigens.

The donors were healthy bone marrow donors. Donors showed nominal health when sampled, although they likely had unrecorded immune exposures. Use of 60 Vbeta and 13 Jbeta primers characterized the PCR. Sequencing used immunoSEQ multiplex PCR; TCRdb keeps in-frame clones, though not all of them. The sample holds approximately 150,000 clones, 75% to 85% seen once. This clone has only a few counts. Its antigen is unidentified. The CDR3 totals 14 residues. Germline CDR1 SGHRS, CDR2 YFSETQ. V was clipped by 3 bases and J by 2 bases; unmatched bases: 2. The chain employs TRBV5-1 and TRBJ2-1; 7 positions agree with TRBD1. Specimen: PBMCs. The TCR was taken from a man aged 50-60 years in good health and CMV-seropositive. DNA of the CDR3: TGCGCCAGCAGCTGGGACAGTCCCTACAATGAGCAGTTCTTC. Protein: CASSWDSPYNEQFF.